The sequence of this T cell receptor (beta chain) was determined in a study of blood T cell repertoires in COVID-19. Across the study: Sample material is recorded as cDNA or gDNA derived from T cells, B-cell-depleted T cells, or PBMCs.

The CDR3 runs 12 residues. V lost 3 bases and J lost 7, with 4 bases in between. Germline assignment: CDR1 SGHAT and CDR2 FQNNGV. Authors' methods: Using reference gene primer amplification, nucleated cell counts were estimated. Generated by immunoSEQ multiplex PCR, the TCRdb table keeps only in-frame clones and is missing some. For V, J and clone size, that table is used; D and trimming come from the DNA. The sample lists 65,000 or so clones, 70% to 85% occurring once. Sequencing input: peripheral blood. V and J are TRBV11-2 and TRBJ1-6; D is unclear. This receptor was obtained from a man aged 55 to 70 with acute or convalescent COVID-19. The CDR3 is CASSFGNSPLHF. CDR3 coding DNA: TGTGCCAGCAGCTTCGGGAATTCACCCCTCCACTTT. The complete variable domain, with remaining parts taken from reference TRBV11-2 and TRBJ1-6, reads EAGVAQSPRYKIIEKRQSVAFWCNPISGHATLYWYQQILGQGPKLLIQFQNNGVVDDSQLPKDRFSAERLKGVDSTLKIQPAKLEDSAVYLCASSFGNSPLHFGNGTRLTVT.